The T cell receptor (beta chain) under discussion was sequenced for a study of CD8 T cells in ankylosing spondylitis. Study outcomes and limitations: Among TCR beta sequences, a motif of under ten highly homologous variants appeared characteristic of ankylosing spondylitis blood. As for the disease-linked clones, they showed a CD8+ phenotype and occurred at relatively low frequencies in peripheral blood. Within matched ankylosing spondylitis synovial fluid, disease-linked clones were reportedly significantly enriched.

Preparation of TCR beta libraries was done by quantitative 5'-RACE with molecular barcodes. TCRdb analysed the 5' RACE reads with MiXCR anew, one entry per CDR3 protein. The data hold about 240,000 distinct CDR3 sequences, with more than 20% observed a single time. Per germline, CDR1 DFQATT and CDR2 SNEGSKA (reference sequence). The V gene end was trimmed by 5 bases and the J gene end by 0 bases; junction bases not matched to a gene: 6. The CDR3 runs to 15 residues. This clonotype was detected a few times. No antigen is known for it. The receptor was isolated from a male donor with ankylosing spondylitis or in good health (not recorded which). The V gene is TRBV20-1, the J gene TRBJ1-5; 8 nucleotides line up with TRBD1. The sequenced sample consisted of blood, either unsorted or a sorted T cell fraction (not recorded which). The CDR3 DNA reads TGCAGTGCTGCGACAGGGGTGTATAGCAATCAGCCCCAGCATTTT. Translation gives CSAATGVYSNQPQHF.